The 23 T cell receptor beta chains below all came from one sample that was sequenced in a study of tumor-infiltrating lymphocytes in primary liver carcinoma. TCR beta cDNA was prepared out of roughly 500 ng total RNA by means of a constant-region primer. Three nested multiplex PCR rounds of slightly modified ARM-PCR generated TCR beta libraries. PCR rounds one and two used TRBV1-TRBV30 forward primers with a C-beta reverse primer for 10 cycles each. TCRdb reprocessed the multiplex PCR reads with MiXCR, giving one entry per CDR3 protein. The sample contains about 41,000 distinct CDR3 sequences, about three quarters of which appear only once. Co-extraction of RNA and DNA was performed on about 20-33 mg of unsorted bulk tissue. Sequences were obtained from liver tumor tissue from sampling region 2. Subset noted: tumor region T2, inferior pole. These receptor sequences come from a man aged 35-49 years with primary liver carcinoma and hepatitis B virus infection.

This clonotype showed up just a few times. One junction end disagrees with the germline gene, perhaps due to a read error. The J gene is TRBJ2-5, the V gene TRBV4-2; no definite D call. Germline V lookup: CDR1 LGHNA, CDR2 YNFKEQ. This CDR3 has 15 residues. The CDR3 region has the DNA TGTGCCGGCAGCCGAGACCTGGGATCGGTGGAGACCCAGTACTTC. Residues: CAGSRDLGSVETQYF.

A word on this clonotype: An end of the junction differs from the germline gene, which may be a read error. The chain employs TRBV11-2 and TRBJ1-5; possibly TRBD1 for D (6 bases). CDR1 SGHAT and CDR2 FQNNGV come from the germline V gene. CDR3 length: 17 residues. The CDR3 bases are TGTGCCAGCGGCTTAGTAGGGGTAACAGGGAGCAATCAGCCCCAGTATTTC. This gives the protein CASGLVGVTGSNQPQYF.

The V and J genes are TRBV6-1 and TRBJ2-2; no clear D gene. Germline loops: CDR1 MNHNS, CDR2 SASEGT. The CDR3 contains 13 residues. Trimming pared 10 bases from V and 1 base from J, leaving 10 bases between. The CDR3 reads CANRRGNTGELFF. CDR3 bases: TGTGCCAACAGAAGAGGGAACACCGGGGAGCTGTTTTTT.

This clonotype appeared once. The CDR3 here is CSVNPDVHFF. The CDR3, as DNA: TGCAGCGTCAACCCCGATGTGCACTTCTTC. The V call is TRBV29-1, the J call TRBJ2-1; D is unclear. Trimming removed 6 bases from V and 16 bases from J, with 16 bases in between. The CDR3 consists of 10 residues. Looked up from germline, CDR1 is SQVTM and CDR2 is ANQGSEA.

A remark on this clonotype: A read error may be the cause here, since a much bigger clone is one base away. This rearrangement joins TRBV7-3 to TRBJ2-7, with TRBD2 as a possible D gene (6 bases). V lost 0 bases to trimming and J lost 4 bases, with 13 bases between them. Germline lookup yields CDR1 SGHTA and CDR2 FQGTGA. CDR3 size: 15 residues. The CDR3 reads CASSLTASASYEQYF. As DNA, the CDR3 is TGTGCCAGCAGCTTAACGGCTAGCGCGAGTTACGAGCAGTACTTC.

DNA for the CDR3: TGTGCCAGCAGCTTGGAGGTAGCCCGGTATACAGATACGCAGTATTTT. Protein: CASSLEVARYTDTQYF. The chain couples TRBV5-6 to TRBJ2-3; D gene uncertain. The V gene lost 0 bases and the J gene lost 3 bases, with 14 bases spanning the gap. This CDR3 comprises 16 residues. CDR1 SGHDT and CDR2 YYEEEE come from the germline V gene.

This clonotype counts as medium-sized (0.01 to 0.1%). The gene calls are TRBV6-2 or TRBV6-3 and TRBJ2-5; TRBD1 matches 7 bases. CDR3 length equals 15 residues. Germline values: CDR1 MNHEY, CDR2 SVGEGT. Trimming took 5 bases from V and 1 from J; bases not matched to a gene: 7. The CDR3 sequence is CASSAPTGTQETQYF. In nucleotides, the CDR3 is TGTGCCAGCAGTGCCCCGACAGGGACCCAAGAGACCCAGTACTTC.

The chain recombines TRBV12-3 or TRBV12-4 with TRBJ2-5, with a possible D match to TRBD2 (5 bases). This CDR3 contains 13 residues. The ends were cut back, 3 bases at V and 12 bases at J, with 17 bases in the middle. The CDR3 DNA follows: TGTGCCAGCAGTTTGGTGCATGGGGAGACAAAGTACTTC. Its translation: CASSLVHGETKYF.

Concerning this clonotype: One junction end does not reproduce the germline sequence, and a read error may be involved. The V gene is TRBV6-5, the J gene TRBJ1-1; D unresolved. The CDR3 runs 13 residues. Germline V lookup: CDR1 MNHEY, CDR2 SVGAGI. The CDR3: CARRSLVAPEAFF. The CDR3 region has the DNA TGTGCCAGGAGGAGCCTCGTTGCCCCTGAAGCCTTCTTT.

On this clonotype itself: The junction differs from germline at one of its ends, possibly a read error. The V and J genes are TRBV6-5 and TRBJ2-5; D may be TRBD1 (7 bases). CDR1 MNHEY and CDR2 SVGAGI come from the germline V gene. This CDR3 region has 14 residues. The CDR3 DNA reads as TGTGCTAGCAGCTACGGAGGGGGCAAGGAGACCCAGTACTTC. It is translated as CASSYGGGKETQYF.

This clonotype is labeled medium-sized. The chain uses TRBV29-1 and TRBJ2-4; D is unclear. The germline gives CDR1 SQVTM, CDR2 ANQGSEA. This CDR3 region has 12 residues. V was trimmed by 7 bases and J by 0 bases, leaving 7 bases between them. The CDR3 here is CSGAGAKNIQYF. CDR3 nucleotide sequence: TGCAGCGGCGCAGGAGCCAAAAACATTCAGTACTTC.

This clonotype ranks as large. This chain connects TRBV4-3 to TRBJ2-7; D is possibly TRBD2 (7 bases). This CDR3 contains 12 residues. V lost 3 bases, J lost 7 bases, and 10 bases lay in between. Germline V CDR1 and CDR2: LGHNA, YSLEER. CDR3 nucleotides: TGCGCCAGCAGCCAGGGAGGGGGAGAGCAGTACTTC. The encoded protein is CASSQGGGEQYF.

About this clonotype itself: An end of the junction does not agree with germline; a read error may underlie this. The CDR3 region has the DNA TGTGCCAGCAGCTTGGGACACTCCCACAATGAGGAGTTCTTC. Translation gives CASSLGHSHNEEFF. V is TRBV5-4 and J is TRBJ2-1; no firm D call. The CDR3 runs to 14 residues. The germline CDR1 and CDR2 sequences are SGHNT and YYREEE (reference sequence).

The chain carries TRBV11-2 and TRBJ2-1; 7 bases align to TRBD2. Germline values: CDR1 SGHAT, CDR2 FQNNGV. The CDR3 covers 17 residues. Germline trimming cut 11 bases from V and 3 bases from J; bases unmatched to any gene: 19. The CDR3 nucleotides read TGTGCCTGTAGCTTAGATAGGGGCGGGAGCTTCTACAATGAGCAGTTCTTC. This encodes CACSLDRGGSFYNEQFF.

The table lists this clonotype with many counts. V usage is TRBV10-2 and J usage is TRBJ1-2, with 9 bases identical to TRBD1. In germline, CDR1 is WSHSY, CDR2 SAAADI. There are 13 residues in the CDR3. The ends lost 7 bases at V and 9 bases at J; junction bases unmatched: 9. The CDR3 bases are TGCGCCAGCAATCCGGGACAGGGTGCGAGCTACACCTTC. This codes for CASNPGQGASYTF.

Judged by abundance, this clonotype is medium-sized. This sequence joins TRBV4-2 and TRBJ2-2; the match to TRBD2 covers 10 bases. V lost 1 base to trimming and J lost 7 bases; unmatched junction nucleotides: 9. The CDR3 totals 17 residues. Germline loops: CDR1 LGHNA, CDR2 YNFKEQ. The CDR3 bases are TGTGCCAGCAGCCAAGGGGGCCTAGCGGGAGATTTCGGGGAGCTGTTTTTT. Its protein is CASSQGGLAGDFGELFF.

The rearrangement links TRBV29-1 to TRBJ2-5, with D perhaps matching TRBD1 (6 bases). The CDR3 has 14 amino acids. Trimming removed 8 bases at V and 10 bases at J, with 26 bases between. Germline V gene data show CDR1 as SQVTM and CDR2 as ANQGSEA. The CDR3 nucleotides read TGCAGCTTTAGGACAGCATCGTCTCAAGGGATCCAGTACTTC. Translation: CSFRTASSQGIQYF.

Comment on this clonotype: The CDR3 does not end in the conserved phenylalanine or tryptophan, so this is likely a read error. J is TRBJ2-6 and V is TRBV5-1; D possibly corresponds to TRBD1 (5 bases). This CDR3 is 18 amino acids long. Germline V gene sequence: CDR1 SGHRS, CDR2 YFSETQ. CDR3 DNA: TGCGCCAGCAGCTTGGGGGCCGGTATAACCTCTGGGGCCAACGCCCTGACTCTC. Its translation is CASSLGAGITSGANALTL.

In the case of this clonotype: At one end, the junction sequence differs from germline, possibly due to a read error. This chain joins TRBV11-3 and TRBJ2-1, with TRBD2 as a possible D gene (6 bases). Germline CDR1 is SGHNT and CDR2 is YENEEA. The CDR3 is 12 amino acids. The CDR3 here is CTSSLDDREQLF. In nucleotides, the CDR3 is TGTACCAGCAGCTTAGACGATCGGGAGCAGCTCTTC. The complete variable domain, with remaining parts taken from reference TRBV11-3 and TRBJ2-1, reads EAGVVQSPRYKIIEKKQPVAFWCNPISGHNTLYWYLQNLGQGPELLIRYENEEAVDDSQLPKDRFSAERLKGVDSTLKIQPAELGDSAVYLCTSSLDDREQLFGPGTRLTVL.

On this clonotype: At one end the junction does not follow the germline gene, possibly because of a read error. This sequence joins TRBV5-1 and TRBJ1-3; D unresolved. Germline CDR1 SGHRS, CDR2 YFSETQ. CDR3 size: 16 residues. CDR3 sequence reads: CASSLDVQNPGNTVYF. The CDR3 coding sequence is TGCGCCAGCAGCTTGGACGTGCAGAACCCTGGAAACACCGTATATTTT.

Only a few counts were recorded for this clonotype. At one end, the junction sequence differs from germline, possibly due to a read error. The chain carries TRBV11-2 and TRBJ2-5; D tentatively reads TRBD1 or TRBD2 (5 bases each). CDR1 and CDR2 (germline): SGHAT, FQNNGV. The CDR3 contains 18 residues. The DNA for the CDR3 is TGTCCCAGCAGCCCTAGCTCAATCCAGGGTACTGGGGGAGAGACCCAGTACTTC. Its translation: CPSSPSSIQGTGGETQYF.

As for this clonotype: Its ends do not fully match the called genes, so a read error is possible. This chain links TRBV29-1 with TRBJ2-7; either TRBD1 or TRBD2 may supply D (5 bases each). The CDR3 has 16 amino acids. CDR1 SQVTM and CDR2 ANQGSEA come from the germline V gene. In nucleotides, the CDR3 is TGCGGCGCCATGACATCTGGGACCGGCACTCCCTACGGGCAGTACTTT. Translated, it gives CGAMTSGTGTPYGQYF.

The chain carries TRBV28 and TRBJ2-7; TRBD2 matches 8 bases. Germline V lookup: CDR1 MDHEN, CDR2 SYDVKM. This CDR3 comprises 16 residues. The V segment lost 7 bases and the J segment 2 bases; nucleotides outside the gene matches: 13. This CDR3 is CASTPFGTRGPYEQYF. The CDR3 DNA reads as TGTGCCAGCACCCCCTTTGGGACTAGGGGTCCCTACGAGCAGTACTTC. The full variable domain, rest sourced from reference TRBV28 and TRBJ2-7, is DVKVTQSSRYLVKRTGEKVFLECVQDMDHENMFWYRQDPGLGLRLIYFSYDVKMKEKGDIPEGYSVSREKKERFSLILESASTNQTSMYLCASTPFGTRGPYEQYFGPGTRLTVT.